A single sample gave rise to the 27 T cell receptor beta chains below, sequenced in a study of T cells in Graves' hyperthyroidism and ophthalmopathy. Researchers amplified the TCR beta CDR3 regions from RNA transcripts. TCR CDR3 regions were first amplified by RT-PCR with HTBI primers. TCRdb re-derived calls from the multiplex PCR reads in MiXCR, one entry per CDR3 protein. The table records approximately 600,000 distinct CDR3 sequences, under 20% of them present only once. Sequenced input: blood. The source is a woman aged 25 to 39 with Graves' hyperthyroidism.

CDR3 loop: CASTPNTGWAGELFF. The DNA of the CDR3 is TGTGCCAGCACCCCTAACACAGGGTGGGCCGGGGAGCTGTTTTTT. V usage is TRBV7-2 and J usage is TRBJ2-2; a possible D gene is TRBD1 (6 bases). Germline V gene sequence: CDR1 SGHTA, CDR2 FQGNSA. Trimming pared 7 bases from V and 6 bases from J, leaving 18 bases between. This CDR3 has 15 residues.

The chain couples TRBV6-2 or TRBV6-3 to TRBJ2-7; no definite D call. Germline V gene data show CDR1 as MNHEY and CDR2 as SVGEGT. Deletions cut 7 bases from V and 5 bases from J, with 15 bases between. CDR3 length: 13 amino acids. CDR3 DNA sequence: TGTGCCAGCAATTCCCAGGCTGAAAACGAGCAGTACTTC. This gives the protein CASNSQAENEQYF.

The V gene is TRBV3-1, the J gene TRBJ2-1; no clear D gene. V gave up 1 base and J gave up 0 bases, with 10 bases separating them. CDR1 and CDR2 (germline): LGHDT, YNNKEL (reference sequence). This CDR3 has 16 amino acids. The CDR3 region is CASSQGYRDSYNEQFF. Here the CDR3 DNA reads TGTGCCAGCAGCCAAGGTTACCGAGACTCCTACAATGAGCAGTTCTTC.

There are many counts of this clonotype. CDR3 bases: TGTGCCAGCAGTGAGAGGGGGGGACAGGGTCCCTACAATGAGCAGTTCTTC. Its translation: CASSERGGQGPYNEQFF. The J gene is TRBJ2-1, the V gene TRBV2; 9 positions match TRBD1. Germline V gene lookup returns CDR1 SNHLY and CDR2 FYNNEI. The CDR3 is 17 amino acids. The trim removed 3 bases at V and 2 bases at J, leaving 8 bases unmatched.

The rearrangement links TRBV5-5 to TRBJ2-3, with TRBD2 identical over 14 bases. The germline V gene encodes CDR1 SGHKS and CDR2 YYEKEE (reference sequence). The CDR3 is made up of 19 amino acids. V dropped 1 base and J dropped 2; count of bases not matched to a gene: 9. CDR3 sequence reads: CASSLLGLAGEDPTDTQYF. CDR3 sequence (DNA): TGTGCCAGCAGCTTGTTGGGACTAGCGGGAGAGGATCCCACAGATACGCAGTATTTT.

V and J are TRBV3-1 and TRBJ2-2; no clear D gene. V lost 4 bases to trimming and J lost 0 bases, with 9 bases between them. Per germline, CDR1 LGHDT and CDR2 YNNKEL (reference sequence). This CDR3 has 15 residues. The CDR3 loop is CASSRETSNTGELFF. CDR3 sequence (DNA): TGTGCCAGCAGCCGAGAAACATCGAACACCGGGGAGCTGTTTTTT.

The chain is built from TRBV10-3 and TRBJ2-7; 7 bases are shared with TRBD2. The junction had 3 bases not matched to a gene; V was cut back by 4 bases and J by 0 bases. Germline values: CDR1 ENHRY, CDR2 SYGVKD. There are 14 residues in the CDR3. CDR3 in amino acids: CAISGGGGSYEQYF. The CDR3 DNA reads TGTGCCATCAGTGGGGGCGGGGGCTCCTACGAGCAGTACTTC.

This clonotype has at least ten counts. This chain links TRBV28 with TRBJ1-3; TRBD1 aligns across 7 bases. The germline gives CDR1 MDHEN, CDR2 SYDVKM. The CDR3 spans 15 residues. The J segment lost 4 bases and the V segment lost 6 bases, leaving 9 bases of the junction unmatched. The CDR3 spells CASSPTGNIGNTIYF. CDR3 nucleotides: TGTGCCAGCAGCCCGACAGGGAACATCGGAAACACCATATATTTT.

The genes are TRBV7-9 and TRBJ1-4; the D is unclear. The CDR3 has 15 residues. Germline V CDR1 and CDR2: SEHNR, FQNEAQ (reference sequence). The germline V and J ends were trimmed by 5 bases and 7 bases, with 17 bases remaining between them. As DNA, the CDR3 is TGTGCCAGCAGCCCCCCCGGCCTCCTGGGTGAAAAACTGTTTTTT. Protein product: CASSPPGLLGEKLFF.

This clonotype was counted many times. This rearrangement joins TRBV7-6 to TRBJ2-1, with a weak D call TRBD2 (5 bases). Germline assignment: CDR1 SGHVS and CDR2 FNYEAQ. The CDR3 consists of 14 residues. Trimming shortened V by 4 bases and J by 7 bases, and 14 bases separated the two germline ends. The CDR3 here is CASSSQPAVNEQFF. DNA of the CDR3: TGTGCCAGCAGCTCCCAGCCAGCGGTTAATGAGCAGTTCTTC.

This clonotype was counted many times. CDR3: CASSLYGSGTYEQYF. The CDR3 nucleotides read TGTGCCAGCAGCTTATACGGCTCCGGTACCTACGAGCAGTACTTC. The J gene is TRBJ2-7, the V gene TRBV7-8; D is undetermined. Trimming removed 2 bases at V and 2 bases at J, with 13 bases between. There are 15 residues in the CDR3. Germline-derived CDR1 and CDR2 are SGHVS and FQNEAQ.

This clonotype has ten or more counts. This chain connects TRBV7-2 to TRBJ2-7; D could derive from TRBD1 or TRBD2 (5 bases each). The ends were cut back, 3 bases at V and 2 bases at J, with 11 bases in the middle. Germline assignment: CDR1 SGHTA and CDR2 FQGNSA. This CDR3 comprises 14 residues. The CDR3 nucleotides read TGTGCCAGCAGCTTTGGGACGGTTACCTACGAGCAGTACTTC. It yields the protein CASSFGTVTYEQYF.

This clonotype was picked up a small number of times. The chain's CDR3 is CASSLELAPPDEQFF. The CDR3 DNA reads as TGCGCCAGCAGCTTGGAGTTAGCCCCCCCGGATGAGCAGTTCTTC. The chain joins TRBV5-1 to TRBJ2-1; no clear D. Germline V lookup: CDR1 SGHRS, CDR2 YFSETQ. There are 15 residues in the CDR3. V dropped 0 bases and J dropped 8 bases, with 15 bases sitting between them.

This clonotype was recorded a few times. This chain uses TRBV5-5 with TRBJ1-2, with 7 nucleotides matching TRBD1. Trimming cost V 4 bases and J 4 bases; bases outside gene matches: 13. The CDR3 consists of 16 residues. Germline values: CDR1 SGHKS, CDR2 YYEKEE (reference sequence). CDR3 sequence reads: CASSQGQDGVLYGYTF. The CDR3 DNA reads as TGTGCCAGCAGCCAAGGACAGGACGGAGTCCTCTATGGCTACACCTTC. The whole variable domain, remainder taken from reference TRBV5-5 and TRBJ1-2, is DAGVTQSPTHLIKTRGQQVTLRCSPISGHKSVSWYQQVLGQGPQFIFQYYEKEERGRGNFPDRFSARQFPNYSSELNVNALLLGDSALYLCASSQGQDGVLYGYTFGSGTRLTVV.

This clonotype was seen many times. V gene TRBV6-1 combines with J gene TRBJ1-2; a weak D match, TRBD1 (6 bases). Between the trimmed V and J ends, which lost 10 bases and 8 bases, there was a span of 20 bases. This CDR3 comprises 13 residues. CDR1 and CDR2 (germline): MNHNS, SASEGT. The CDR3 nucleotides read TGTGCCACCCACCGAGACAGGTCATCCGGCTACACCTTC. Encoded protein: CATHRDRSSGYTF.

This clonotype came up a few times. The rearrangement uses TRBV5-1 and TRBJ2-3; 8 positions match TRBD1. Germline V gene lookup returns CDR1 SGHRS and CDR2 YFSETQ. The CDR3 extends over 15 amino acids. V shed 2 bases and J 4 bases; nucleotides not matched to a gene: 6. The CDR3 protein is CASSFASGGPDTQYF. CDR3 bases: TGCGCCAGCAGCTTCGCGTCAGGGGGCCCAGATACGCAGTATTTT.

The rearrangement joins TRBV20-1 to TRBJ2-7; 12 bases align to TRBD2. Germline loops: CDR1 DFQATT, CDR2 SNEGSKA (reference sequence). The CDR3 contains 13 residues. After removal of 8 bases from V and 3 bases from J, the junction contained 5 bases not matched to a gene. CDR3 sequence: CSTTSGRDYEQYF. CDR3 nucleotides: TGCAGTACGACTAGCGGGAGAGACTACGAGCAGTACTTC.

The rearrangement joins TRBV27 to TRBJ2-7; 12 bases map to TRBD2. Germline V CDR1 and CDR2: MNHEY, SMNVEV (reference sequence). Germline trimming cut 7 bases from V and 1 base from J; bases unmatched to any gene: 2. CDR3 length equals 14 residues. This chain's CDR3 is CASIGTSGSYEQYF. The CDR3 nucleotides are TGTGCCAGCATCGGGACTAGCGGGTCCTACGAGCAGTACTTC.

This clonotype was recorded many times. V gene TRBV2 combines with J gene TRBJ2-1; TRBD1 aligns across 9 bases. From germline, CDR1 is SNHLY and CDR2 FYNNEI. This CDR3 has 19 amino acids. V lost 0 bases and J lost 5; bases outside the gene matches: 14. CDR3 sequence reads: CASSEAYYKGQGGNNEQFF. The CDR3 DNA is TGTGCCAGCAGTGAAGCCTACTATAAGGGACAGGGAGGGAACAATGAGCAGTTCTTC.

This clonotype has a count of ten or more. This chain joins TRBV12-3 or TRBV12-4 and TRBJ2-5; TRBD2 is a possible D gene (5 bases). Trimming took 9 bases from V and 2 from J, leaving 10 bases between them. This CDR3 region has 12 residues. This CDR3 reads CASTSGQETQYF. The CDR3 DNA sequence: TGTGCCAGTACAAGCGGTCAAGAGACCCAGTACTTC.

This clonotype was recorded at least ten times. The chain couples TRBV29-1 to TRBJ2-7, with 9 bases lining up with TRBD1. V trimming: 3 bases; J trimming: 6 bases; junction bases outside the gene matches: 6. Germline CDR1 and CDR2: SQVTM and ANQGSEA. The CDR3 has 13 residues. The CDR3 is CSVDRQGDCEQYF. The CDR3, as DNA: TGCAGCGTTGACCGACAGGGGGACTGCGAGCAGTACTTC.

The table lists this clonotype with many counts. The chain links TRBV28 to TRBJ2-7, with TRBD2 identical over 11 bases. V lost 5 bases, J lost 3 bases, and 3 bases stayed unmatched. The CDR3 is made up of 14 amino acids. The germline CDR1 and CDR2 sequences are MDHEN and SYDVKM. CDR3 coding DNA: TGTGCCAGCAGTCCCGGACTAGCGGGCTACGAGCAGTACTTC. Residues: CASSPGLAGYEQYF.

This clonotype appeared many times. CDR3 sequence reads: CASSFWQIPEAFF. The CDR3 nucleotides are TGTGCCAGCAGTTTTTGGCAGATCCCTGAAGCTTTCTTT. This rearrangement joins TRBV12-3 or TRBV12-4 to TRBJ1-1; no clear D. V was pared by 3 bases and J by 6 bases, with 11 bases between. CDR3 length: 13 residues.

This clonotype came up many times. One end of the junction is discordant with germline, which a read error may explain. The J gene is TRBJ2-3, the V gene TRBV20-1, with a weak D call TRBD1 (5 bases). The V gene's germline CDR1 is DFQATT and CDR2 SNEGSKA (reference sequence). CDR3 length: 13 residues. The CDR3 reads CSAPGISTDTQYF. For the CDR3, the DNA is TGCAGTGCCCCAGGGATAAGCACCGATACGCAGTATTTT.

In this sample, this clonotype turned up many times. The V and J genes are TRBV7-3 and TRBJ2-5, with TRBD2 matching over 8 bases. V trimming: 1 base; J trimming: 3 bases; junction bases outside the gene matches: 4. CDR3 length: 15 residues. Germline V gives CDR1 SGHTA, CDR2 FQGTGA. The CDR3 sequence is CASSLIAGLKETQYF. In nucleotides, the CDR3 is TGTGCCAGCAGCTTAATAGCGGGACTTAAAGAGACCCAGTACTTC.

The genes are TRBV20-1 and TRBJ2-3, with 7 bases aligning to TRBD2. The V and J ends lost 4 bases and 12 bases, in that order; junction bases with no gene match: 7. The germline V gene encodes CDR1 DFQATT and CDR2 SNEGSKA (reference sequence). This CDR3 contains 11 residues. The CDR3 sequence is CSATTGTTQYF. The CDR3 DNA sequence: TGCAGTGCTACAACCGGGACTACCCAGTATTTT.

This clonotype was counted many times. The genes are TRBV5-1 and TRBJ1-5, with D unresolved. Looked up from germline, CDR1 is SGHRS and CDR2 is YFSETQ. V lost 4 bases to trimming and J lost 1 base, with 9 bases between them. The CDR3 is 14 residues long. This CDR3 is CASSADSSNQPQHF. In DNA, the CDR3 is TGCGCCAGCAGCGCGGACTCGAGCAATCAGCCCCAGCATTTT.